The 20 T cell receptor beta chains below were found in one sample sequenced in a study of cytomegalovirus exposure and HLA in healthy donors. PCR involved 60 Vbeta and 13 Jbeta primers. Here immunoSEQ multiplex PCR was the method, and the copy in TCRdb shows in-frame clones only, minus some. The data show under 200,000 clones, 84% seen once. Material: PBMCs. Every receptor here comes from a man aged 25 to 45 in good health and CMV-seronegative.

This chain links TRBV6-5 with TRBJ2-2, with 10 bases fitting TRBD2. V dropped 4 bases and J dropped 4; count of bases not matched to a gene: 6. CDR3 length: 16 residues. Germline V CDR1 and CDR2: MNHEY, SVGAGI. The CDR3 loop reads CASSWSSGRATGELFF. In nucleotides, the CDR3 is TGTGCCAGCAGTTGGTCGAGCGGGAGGGCCACCGGGGAGCTGTTTTTT.

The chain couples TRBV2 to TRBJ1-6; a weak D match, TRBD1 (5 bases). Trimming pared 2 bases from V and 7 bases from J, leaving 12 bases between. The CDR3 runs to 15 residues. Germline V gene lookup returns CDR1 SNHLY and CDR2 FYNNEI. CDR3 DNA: TGTGCCAGCAGTGAAAGGCGACCAGGGAATTCACCCCTCCACTTT. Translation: CASSERRPGNSPLHF.

The CDR3 reads CASSLAGTGGGNPQYF. Here the CDR3 DNA reads TGCGCCAGCAGCTTGGCCGGGACAGGAGGTGGTAATCCGCAGTATTTT. The chain is built from TRBV5-1 and TRBJ2-3; 8 bases line up with TRBD1. The CDR3 totals 16 residues. Per the germline V gene, CDR1 is SGHRS and CDR2 is YFSETQ. Trimming cost V 0 bases and J 10 bases; bases outside gene matches: 13.

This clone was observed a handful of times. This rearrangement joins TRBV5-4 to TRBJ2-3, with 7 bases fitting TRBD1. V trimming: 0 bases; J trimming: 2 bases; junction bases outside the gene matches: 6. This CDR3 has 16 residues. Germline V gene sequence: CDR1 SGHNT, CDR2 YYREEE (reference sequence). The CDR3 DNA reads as TGTGCCAGCAGCTTGGCCAGGGACAGCTTCACAGATACGCAGTATTTT. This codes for CASSLARDSFTDTQYF.

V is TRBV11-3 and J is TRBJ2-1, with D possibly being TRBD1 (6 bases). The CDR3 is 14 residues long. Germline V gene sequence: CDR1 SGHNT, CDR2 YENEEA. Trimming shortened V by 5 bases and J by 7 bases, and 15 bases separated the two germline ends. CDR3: CASSIQGPRNEQFF. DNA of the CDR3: TGTGCCAGCAGCATACAGGGCCCAAGGAATGAGCAGTTCTTC.

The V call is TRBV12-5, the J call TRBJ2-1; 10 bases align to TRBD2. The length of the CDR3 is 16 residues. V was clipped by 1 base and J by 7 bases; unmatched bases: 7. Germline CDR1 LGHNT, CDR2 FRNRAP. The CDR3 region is CASGLGAGGGLNEQFF. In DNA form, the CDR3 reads TGTGCTAGTGGTTTGGGAGCGGGAGGGGGTTTGAATGAGCAGTTCTTC.

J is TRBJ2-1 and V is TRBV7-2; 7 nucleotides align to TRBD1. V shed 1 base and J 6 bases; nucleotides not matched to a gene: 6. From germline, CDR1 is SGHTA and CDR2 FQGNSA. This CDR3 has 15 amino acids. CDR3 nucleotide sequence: TGTGCCAGCAGCTTAGTTACAGGGGTAGCCAATGAGCAGTTCTTC. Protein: CASSLVTGVANEQFF.

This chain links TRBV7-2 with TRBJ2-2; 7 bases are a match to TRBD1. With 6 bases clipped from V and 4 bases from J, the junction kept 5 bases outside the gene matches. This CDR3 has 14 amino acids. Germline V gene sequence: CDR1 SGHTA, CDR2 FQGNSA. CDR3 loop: CASRISGGTGELFF. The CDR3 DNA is TGTGCCAGCAGGATTTCAGGGGGCACCGGGGAGCTGTTTTTT. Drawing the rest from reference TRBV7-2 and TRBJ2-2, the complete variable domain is GAGVSQSPSNKVTEKGKDVELRCDPISGHTALYWYRQSLGQGLEFLIYFQGNSAPDKSGLPSDRFSAERTGGSVSTLTIQRTQQEDSAVYLCASRISGGTGELFFGEGSRLTVL.

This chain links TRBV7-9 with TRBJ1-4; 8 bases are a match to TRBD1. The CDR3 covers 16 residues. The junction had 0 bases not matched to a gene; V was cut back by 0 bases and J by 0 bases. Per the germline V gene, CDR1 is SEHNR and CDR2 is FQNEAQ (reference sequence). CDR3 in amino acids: CASSLATGATNEKLFF. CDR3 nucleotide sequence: TGTGCCAGCAGCTTAGCGACAGGGGCAACTAATGAAAAACTGTTTTTT. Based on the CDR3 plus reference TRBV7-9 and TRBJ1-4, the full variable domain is DTGVSQNPRHKITKRGQNVTFRCDPISEHNRLYWYRQTLGQGPEFLTYFQNEAQLEKSRLLSDRFSAERPKGSFSTLEIQRTEQGDSAMYLCASSLATGATNEKLFFGSGTQLSVL.

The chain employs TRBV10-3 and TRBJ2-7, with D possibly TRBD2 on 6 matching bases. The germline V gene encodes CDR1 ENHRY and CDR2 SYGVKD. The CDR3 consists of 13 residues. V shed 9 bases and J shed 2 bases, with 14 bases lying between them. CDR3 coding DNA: TGTGCCATGCGGGACTCCCAAGCCTACGAGCAGTACTTC. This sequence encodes CAMRDSQAYEQYF.

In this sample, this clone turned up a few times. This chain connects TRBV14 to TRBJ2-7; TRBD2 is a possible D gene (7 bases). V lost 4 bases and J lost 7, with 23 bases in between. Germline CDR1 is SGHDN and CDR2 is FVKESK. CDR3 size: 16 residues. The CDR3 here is CASSLRNRGAALEQYF. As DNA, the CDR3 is TGTGCCAGCAGCCTCCGCAATCGGGGGGCCGCGTTGGAGCAGTACTTC.

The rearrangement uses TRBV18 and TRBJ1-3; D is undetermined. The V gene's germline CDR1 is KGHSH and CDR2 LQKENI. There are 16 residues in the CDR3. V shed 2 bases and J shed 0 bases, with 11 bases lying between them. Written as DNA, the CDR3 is TGTGCCAGCTCACCAAGAGTTACCGCCTCTGGAAACACCATATATTTT. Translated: CASSPRVTASGNTIYF.

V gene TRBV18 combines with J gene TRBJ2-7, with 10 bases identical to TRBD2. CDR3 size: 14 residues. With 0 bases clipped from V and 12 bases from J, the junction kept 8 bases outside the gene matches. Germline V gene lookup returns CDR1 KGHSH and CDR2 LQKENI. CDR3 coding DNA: TGTGCCAGCTCACCACCGTCTAGCGGGGGTTTATGGTACTTC. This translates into CASSPPSSGGLWYF.

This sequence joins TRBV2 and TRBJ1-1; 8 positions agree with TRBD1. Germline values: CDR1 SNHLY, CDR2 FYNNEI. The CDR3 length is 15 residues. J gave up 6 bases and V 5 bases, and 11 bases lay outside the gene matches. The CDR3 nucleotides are TGTGCCAGCAGTCCCAGAACCGGGACAGGATCTGAAGCTTTCTTT. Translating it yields CASSPRTGTGSEAFF.

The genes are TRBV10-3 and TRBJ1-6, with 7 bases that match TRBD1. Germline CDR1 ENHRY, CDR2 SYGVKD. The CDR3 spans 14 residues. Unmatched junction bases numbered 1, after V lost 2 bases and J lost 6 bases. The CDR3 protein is CAISEDRANSPLHF. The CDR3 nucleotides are TGTGCCATCAGTGAGGACAGGGCTAATTCACCCCTCCACTTT.

CDR3 sequence (DNA): TGCAGCGTGGCGGACAGAAAAGCTTTCTTT. Its protein is CSVADRKAFF. V is TRBV29-1 and J is TRBJ1-1, with TRBD1 as a possible D gene (6 bases). The germline gives CDR1 SQVTM, CDR2 ANQGSEA. The V and J ends lost 6 bases and 9 bases respectively, with 11 bases between them. The CDR3 runs 10 residues.

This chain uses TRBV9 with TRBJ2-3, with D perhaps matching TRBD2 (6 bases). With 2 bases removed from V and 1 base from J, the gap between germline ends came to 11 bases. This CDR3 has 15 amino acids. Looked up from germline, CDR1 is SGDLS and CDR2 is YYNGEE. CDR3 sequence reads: CASSVVSSGTDTQYF. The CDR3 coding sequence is TGTGCCAGCAGCGTCGTGTCTAGCGGCACAGATACGCAGTATTTT.

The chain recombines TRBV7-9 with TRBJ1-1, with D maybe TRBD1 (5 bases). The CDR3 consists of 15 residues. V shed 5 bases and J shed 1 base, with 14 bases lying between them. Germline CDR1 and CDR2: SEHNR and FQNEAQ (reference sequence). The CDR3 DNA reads TGTGCCAGCAGCCCCCCTGTCAGGGAGAACACTGAAGCTTTCTTT. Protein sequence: CASSPPVRENTEAFF.

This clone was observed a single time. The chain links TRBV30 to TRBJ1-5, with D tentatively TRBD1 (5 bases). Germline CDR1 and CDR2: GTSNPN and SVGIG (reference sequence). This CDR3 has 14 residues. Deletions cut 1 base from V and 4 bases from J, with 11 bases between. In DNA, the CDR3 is TGTGCCTGGAGTGAGGGGCTGGGAAATCAGCCCCAGCATTTT. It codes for CAWSEGLGNQPQHF.

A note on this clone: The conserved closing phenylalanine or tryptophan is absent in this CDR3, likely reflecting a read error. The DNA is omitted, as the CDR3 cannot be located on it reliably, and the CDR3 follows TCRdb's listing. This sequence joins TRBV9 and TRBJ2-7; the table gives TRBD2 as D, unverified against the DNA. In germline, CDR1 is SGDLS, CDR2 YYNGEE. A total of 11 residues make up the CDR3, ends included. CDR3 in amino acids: CASSVAARGSS.